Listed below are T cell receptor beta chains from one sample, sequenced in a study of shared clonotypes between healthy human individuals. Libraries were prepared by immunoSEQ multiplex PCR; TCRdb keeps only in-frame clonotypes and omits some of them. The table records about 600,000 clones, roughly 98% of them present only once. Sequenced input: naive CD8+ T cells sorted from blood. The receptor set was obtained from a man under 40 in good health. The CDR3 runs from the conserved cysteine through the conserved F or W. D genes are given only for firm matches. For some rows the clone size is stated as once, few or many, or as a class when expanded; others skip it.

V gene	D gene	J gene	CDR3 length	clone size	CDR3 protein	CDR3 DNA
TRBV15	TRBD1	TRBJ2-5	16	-	CATSSQNTGGQETQYF	TGTGCCACCAGCAGCCAAAATACAGGGGGCCAAGAGACCCAGTACTTC
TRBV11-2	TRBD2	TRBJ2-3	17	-	CASSFTRRGVSTDTQYF	TGTGCCAGCAGCTTCACCCGCCGGGGGGTTAGCACAGATACGCAGTATTTT
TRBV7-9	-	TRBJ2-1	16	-	CASSSQGDSSYNEQFF	TGTGCCAGCAGCTCACAGGGCGATAGCTCCTACAATGAGCAGTTCTTC
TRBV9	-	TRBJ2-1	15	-	CASSDYIGLYNEQFF	TGTGCCAGCAGCGACTACATAGGCCTATACAATGAGCAGTTCTTC
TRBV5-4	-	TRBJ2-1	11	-	CASSLDREQFF	TGTGCCAGCAGCTTGGACCGTGAGCAGTTCTTC
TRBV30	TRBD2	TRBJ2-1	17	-	CAWKGLAGGHSYNEQFF	TGTGCCTGGAAAGGACTAGCGGGAGGCCACTCCTACAATGAGCAGTTCTTC
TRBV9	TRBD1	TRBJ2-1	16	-	CASSVSSRDRGNEQFF	TGTGCCAGCAGCGTATCCTCTCGGGACAGGGGAAATGAGCAGTTCTTC
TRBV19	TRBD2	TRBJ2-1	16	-	CASSIWLAGVHNEQFF	TGTGCCAGTAGTATCTGGCTAGCGGGTGTCCACAATGAGCAGTTCTTC
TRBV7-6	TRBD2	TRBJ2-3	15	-	CASSSLAGVADTQYF	TGTGCCAGCAGCTCCCTAGCGGGAGTTGCGGATACGCAGTATTTT
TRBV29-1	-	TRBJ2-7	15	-	CSVEDPRAGSYEQYF	TGCAGCGTTGAAGACCCCCGGGCAGGGAGCTACGAGCAGTACTTC
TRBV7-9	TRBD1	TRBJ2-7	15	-	CASSGGTGVSYEQYF	TGTGCCAGCAGCGGGGGGACAGGGGTCTCCTACGAGCAGTACTTC
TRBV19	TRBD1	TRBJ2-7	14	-	CASSIAGQGSEQYF	TGTGCCAGTAGTATAGCGGGACAGGGCTCCGAGCAGTACTTC
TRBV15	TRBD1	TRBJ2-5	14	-	CATSTGQGGETQYF	TGTGCCACCAGCACCGGACAGGGTGGGGAGACCCAGTACTTC
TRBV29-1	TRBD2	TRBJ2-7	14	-	CSVLLAGVAYEQYF	TGCAGCGTTCTTTTAGCGGGAGTGGCCTACGAGCAGTACTTC
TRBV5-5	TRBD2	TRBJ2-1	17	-	CASSWRLAGGSYNEQFF	TGTGCCAGCAGCTGGAGACTAGCGGGAGGGTCCTACAATGAGCAGTTCTTC
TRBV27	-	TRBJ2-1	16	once	CASSSPGRVGHNEQFF	TGTGCCAGCAGTTCCCCGGGACGGGTAGGACACAATGAGCAGTTCTTC
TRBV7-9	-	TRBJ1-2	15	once	CASSLVPGMSDSYTF	TGTGCCAGCAGCTTAGTGCCGGGGATGAGCGATAGCTACACCTTC
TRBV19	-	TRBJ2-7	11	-	CASSDVSEQYF	TGTGCCAGTAGTGACGTGTCAGAGCAGTACTTC
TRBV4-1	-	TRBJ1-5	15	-	CASSQALYSNQPQHF	TGCGCCAGCAGCCAAGCCCTTTATAGCAATCAGCCCCAGCATTTT
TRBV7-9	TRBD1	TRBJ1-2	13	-	CASSFSQGDGYTF	TGTGCCAGCAGCTTTAGCCAGGGGGATGGCTACACCTTT
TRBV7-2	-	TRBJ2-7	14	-	CASSLAPAIYEQYF	TGTGCCAGCAGCTTAGCTCCAGCCATCTACGAGCAGTACTTC
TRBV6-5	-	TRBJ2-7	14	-	CASSLRQNPYEQYF	TGTGCCAGCAGTCTCCGACAGAATCCCTACGAGCAGTACTTC
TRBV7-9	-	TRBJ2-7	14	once	CASSLGDIVYEQYF	TGTGCCAGCAGCTTAGGGGACATCGTTTACGAGCAGTACTTC
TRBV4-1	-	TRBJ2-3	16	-	CASSQEENTSTDTQYF	TGCGCCAGCAGCCAAGAGGAGAACACTAGCACAGATACGCAGTATTTT
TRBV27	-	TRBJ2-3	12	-	CASSFWGNTQYF	TGTGCCAGCAGTTTTTGGGGGAATACGCAGTATTTT
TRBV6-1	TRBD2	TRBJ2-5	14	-	CASKTGGGRETQYF	TGTGCCAGCAAGACGGGAGGTGGGAGGGAGACCCAGTACTTC
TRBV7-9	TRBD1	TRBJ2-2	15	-	CASSLGQGRAGELFF	TGTGCCAGCAGCTTGGGACAGGGGAGAGCCGGGGAGCTGTTTTTT
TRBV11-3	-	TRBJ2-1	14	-	CASSRSGQDNEQFF	TGTGCCAGCAGCCGCAGCGGACAAGACAATGAGCAGTTCTTC
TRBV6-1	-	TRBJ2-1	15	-	CASSAAHSSYNEQFF	TGTGCCAGCAGTGCAGCTCACAGCTCCTACAATGAGCAGTTCTTC
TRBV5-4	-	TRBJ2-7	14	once	CASSLQGRSYEQYF	TGTGCCAGCAGCTTACAGGGCCGGTCCTACGAGCAGTACTTC
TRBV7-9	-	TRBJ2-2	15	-	CASRGVRASAGELFF	TGTGCCAGCAGAGGCGTGAGGGCCTCTGCCGGGGAGCTGTTTTTT
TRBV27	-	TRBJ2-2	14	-	CASSFLLHTGELFF	TGTGCCAGCAGTTTTTTACTTCACACCGGGGAGCTGTTTTTT
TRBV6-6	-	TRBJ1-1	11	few	CASSPNTEAFF	TGTGCCAGCAGCCCGAACACTGAAGCTTTCTTT
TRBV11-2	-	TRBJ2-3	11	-	CASSFADTQYF	TGTGCCAGCAGCTTCGCGGATACGCAGTATTTT
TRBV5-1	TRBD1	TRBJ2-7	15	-	CASSNPGQGTYEQYF	TGCGCCAGCAGCAATCCGGGACAGGGAACCTACGAGCAGTACTTC
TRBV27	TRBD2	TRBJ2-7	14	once	CAISPQLAGGEQYF	TGTGCCATCTCGCCCCAGCTAGCGGGAGGCGAGCAGTACTTC
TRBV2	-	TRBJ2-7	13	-	CASSVDFSYEQYF	TGTGCCAGCAGTGTGGATTTTTCCTACGAGCAGTACTTC
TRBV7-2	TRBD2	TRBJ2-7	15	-	CASSSSGGSPYEQYF	TGTGCCAGCAGCTCGAGCGGGGGGTCCCCCTACGAGCAGTACTTC
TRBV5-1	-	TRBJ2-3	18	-	CASSLFPMDYKVADTQYF	TGCGCCAGCAGCTTGTTCCCCATGGACTACAAAGTAGCAGATACGCAGTATTTT
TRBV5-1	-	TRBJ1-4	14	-	CASSLRPRDEKLFF	TGCGCCAGCAGCTTGAGGCCACGAGATGAAAAACTGTTTTTT
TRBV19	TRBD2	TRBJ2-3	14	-	CASSLAGSTDTQYF	TGTGCCAGTAGCCTAGCGGGATCGACAGATACGCAGTATTTT
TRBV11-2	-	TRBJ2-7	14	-	CASSLADGPYEQYF	TGTGCCAGCAGCTTAGCGGACGGCCCCTACGAGCAGTACTTC
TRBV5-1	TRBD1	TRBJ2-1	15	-	CASSLAVGQVVEQFF	TGCGCCAGCAGCTTGGCCGTCGGACAGGTGGTGGAGCAGTTCTTC
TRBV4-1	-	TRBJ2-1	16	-	CASSPPEGPTYNEQFF	TGCGCCAGCAGCCCCCCGGAGGGACCGACCTACAATGAGCAGTTCTTC
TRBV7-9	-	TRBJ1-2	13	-	CASSLAGMEGYTF	TGTGCCAGCAGCTTAGCAGGAATGGAGGGCTACACCTTC
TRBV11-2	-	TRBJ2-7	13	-	CASSSLPLGEQYF	TGTGCCAGCAGCTCTCTCCCATTAGGCGAGCAGTACTTC
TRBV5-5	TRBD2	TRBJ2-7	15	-	CASSLTWGGTYEQYF	TGTGCCAGCAGCTTGACTTGGGGGGGAACCTACGAGCAGTACTTC
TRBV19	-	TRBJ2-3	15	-	CASSISRHATDTQYF	TGTGCCAGTAGTATTAGTCGACACGCCACAGATACGCAGTATTTT
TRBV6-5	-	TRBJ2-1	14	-	CASSYYQRNNEQFF	TGTGCCAGCAGTTACTATCAACGGAACAATGAGCAGTTCTTC
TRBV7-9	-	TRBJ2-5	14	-	CASSHPFNQETQYF	TGTGCCAGCAGCCATCCTTTCAACCAAGAGACCCAGTACTTC
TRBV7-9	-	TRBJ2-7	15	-	CASSVFGGLAYEQYF	TGTGCCAGCAGCGTCTTTGGCGGCCTGGCCTACGAGCAGTACTTC